This record concerns one T cell receptor beta chain sequence. Antigen unknown. The data belong to a study of T cell responses to AZD1222 COVID-19 vaccine. Overall study context: Pooling covered second doses at about 4 or about 12 weeks.

Here immunoSEQ multiplex PCR was the method, and the copy in TCRdb shows in-frame clones only, minus some. This table has 74,000 or so clones, 80% to 90% appearing once. Broader study findings: Clonal diversity was possibly underestimated, and the donors were mostly white British, with more females. It was only after the peak T cell response that any repertoires were sampled.

The TCR sequence derives from an adult in good health. The input for sequencing was peripheral blood, taken on day 0 of AZD1222 vaccination.

The CDR3 protein is CASSPMGDEYNEQFF. CDR3 in DNA: TGTGCCAGCAGCCCCATGGGTGACGAGTACAATGAGCAGTTCTTC. The chain links TRBV7-3 to TRBJ2-1; no firm D call. This CDR3 is 15 amino acids long. The germline CDR1 and CDR2 sequences are SGHTA and FQGTGA. The V and J ends lost 5 bases and 4 bases respectively, with 15 bases between them.